This passage covers 8 T cell receptor beta chains from one sample sequenced in a study of CXCR3-negative and CXCR3-positive naive CD8 T cells. Study-level points and caveats: CXCR3-negative naive cells had less hydrophobic TRB CDR3s than did CXCR3-positive naive cells.

The authors prepared UMI-labeled TRB cDNA libraries by 5' RACE. TCRdb reprocessed the 5' RACE reads, keeping one entry per CDR3 protein, no DNA. This sample's table has more than 80,000 distinct CDR3 sequences. No antigen has been identified for these receptors. The sequencing sample was made of naive CXCR3+ CD8+ T cells from blood. The sample's subset: CD45RO-CCR7+CD27+CD95- naive CD8+ T cells expressing CXCR3 (TNR3+). These receptors came from a human donor in good health. Some clones in this sample may be carry-over from other donors' samples.

The chain uses TRBV5-1 and TRBJ1-1. Per the germline V gene, CDR1 is SGHRS and CDR2 is YFSETQ. The CDR3 consists of 12 residues. The CDR3 is CASSLAGSEAFF.

The chain joins TRBV7-3 to TRBJ2-5; TCRdb picks TRBD2, but there is no DNA to check that call. The CDR3 is 16 amino acids. CDR1 is SGHTA and CDR2 is FQGTGA in the germline V gene. The CDR3 is CASSPAGTSQIETQYF.

The V and J genes are TRBV29-1 and TRBJ1-1; TCRdb returns TRBD1, unconfirmable since there is no DNA. CDR1 and CDR2 (germline): SQVTM, ANQGSEA. This CDR3 region has 13 residues. The CDR3 loop reads CSGLAGVGTEAFF.

The chain employs TRBV5-1 and TRBJ2-1; TCRdb's D call, TRBD1, is unchecked because there is no DNA. Germline V gene sequence: CDR1 SGHRS, CDR2 YFSETQ. This CDR3 region has 12 residues. CDR3 region: CASSLTGAEQFF.

The J gene is TRBJ2-2, the V gene TRBV12-3 or TRBV12-4; the D call of TRBD2 rests on TCRdb alone, since no DNA is present to check it. CDR3 length: 16 residues. The CDR3 sequence: CASSTATSGSPGELFF.

The V call is TRBV6-2 or TRBV6-3, the J call TRBJ2-2; TCRdb selects TRBD2, and the lack of DNA leaves this call unchecked. CDR1 MNHEY and CDR2 SVGEGT come from the germline V gene. This CDR3 region has 16 residues. The CDR3 sequence: CASSYEGGGETGELFF.

The chain employs TRBV6-2 or TRBV6-3 and TRBJ2-5. This CDR3 is built from 14 residues. Germline V gene data show CDR1 as MNHEY and CDR2 as SVGEGT. The CDR3 sequence is CASSPGLVQETQYF.

The V call is TRBV19, the J call TRBJ2-5; lacking DNA, the TRBD1 call made by TCRdb goes unchecked. Per the germline V gene, CDR1 is LNHDA and CDR2 is SQIVND (reference sequence). This CDR3 is 13 amino acids long. The CDR3 protein is CASSGAGQETQYF.